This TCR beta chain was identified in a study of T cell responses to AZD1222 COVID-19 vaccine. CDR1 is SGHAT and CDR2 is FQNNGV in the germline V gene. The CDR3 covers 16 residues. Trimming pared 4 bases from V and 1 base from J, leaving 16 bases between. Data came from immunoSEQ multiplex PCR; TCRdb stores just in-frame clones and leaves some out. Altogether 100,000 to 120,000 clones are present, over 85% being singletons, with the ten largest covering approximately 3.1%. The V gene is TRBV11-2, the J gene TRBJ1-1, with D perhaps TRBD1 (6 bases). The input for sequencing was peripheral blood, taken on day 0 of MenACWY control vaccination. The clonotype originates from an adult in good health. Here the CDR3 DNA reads TGTGCCAGCAGCTGGTTCGGGGGGCCGGAGAACACTGAAGCTTTCTTT. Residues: CASSWFGGPENTEAFF.